This is a list of T cell receptor beta chains from one sample in a study of shared clonotypes between healthy human individuals. The protocol was immunoSEQ multiplex PCR, while the TCRdb copy is restricted to in-frame clones and leaves out a portion. The sample contains 850,000 to 1,200,000 clones, around 74% of which appear only once. Sequenced material: memory CD4+ T cells sorted from blood. The receptors stem from a man aged 18 to 35 in good health. CDR3s leave out the opening cysteine and the closing phenylalanine or tryptophan.

V	J	CDR3
TRBV5-4	TRBJ1-6	ASSLAPPSSYNSPLH
TRBV7-2	TRBJ2-1	ASSQFQFSYNEQF
TRBV5-4	TRBJ1-2	ASSRSTGPGYGYT
TRBV4-3	TRBJ2-3	ASSQDSGFTDTQY
TRBV9	TRBJ2-1	ASSPGPGFSSNEQF
TRBV7-9	TRBJ2-1	ASSLSFGGHNEQF
TRBV28	TRBJ1-2	ASSLTGGYGYT
TRBV5-1	TRBJ1-5	ASSPRDLTRQPQH
TRBV6-1	TRBJ1-4	ASSEGRFGGGEKLF
TRBV11-2	TRBJ1-1	ASSSQTLEAF
TRBV11-2	TRBJ1-6	ASSNRTRGSPLH
TRBV5-6	TRBJ1-2	ASSLGQVGYT
TRBV5-1	TRBJ2-1	ASSPGQTAGNEQF
TRBV7-6	TRBJ2-1	ASSLGYQRSGHNEQF
TRBV5-6	TRBJ1-1	ASSLNRGSFMNTEAF
TRBV30	TRBJ1-6	AWGEQGVTSPLH
TRBV6-6	TRBJ2-2	ASSFLTGGTGELF
TRBV30	TRBJ1-1	AWRRAGMNTEAF
TRBV6-6	TRBJ2-2	ASKKRGRDTGELF
TRBV2	TRBJ2-7	ASSVEQEAYEQY
TRBV10-3	TRBJ1-4	AIRGDLLNEKLF
TRBV11-2	TRBJ1-1	ASSSSRANTEAF
TRBV9	TRBJ2-1	ASSVDGGGSNEQF
TRBV7-2	TRBJ2-7	ASSFGSEQY
TRBV18	TRBJ1-5	ASSPRPDNQPQH
TRBV18	TRBJ1-1	ASSPQFAEAF
TRBV30	TRBJ2-1	AWNRMGGRGNEQF
TRBV19	TRBJ1-5	ASSMGQGANQPQH
TRBV5-6	TRBJ1-5	ASSLTGTAKGPQH
TRBV28	TRBJ1-6	ASKEGGNAYNSPLH
TRBV19	TRBJ2-2	ASSLPGLAGGGELF
TRBV27	TRBJ1-4	APTGPSTNEKLF
TRBV30	TRBJ1-6	AWGSRGLDNSPLH
TRBV9	TRBJ2-5	ASSPRRLAGAETQY
TRBV11-2	TRBJ2-3	ASSLSLAGGPGDTQY
TRBV10-1	TRBJ1-1	ASSALGTGGEAF
TRBV7-2	TRBJ2-1	ASSSLTSGRNEQF
TRBV7-9	TRBJ2-5	ASSSPGRKETQY
TRBV6-5	TRBJ1-3	ASSYSRAGGNTIY
TRBV19	TRBJ2-2	ASSTGWPGELF
TRBV27	TRBJ2-3	ASSLTGRDTQY
TRBV5-4	TRBJ1-4	ASSLAGGEKLF
TRBV4-1	TRBJ2-2	ASSQAIILGTGELF
TRBV11-2	TRBJ1-6	ASRAAGVNSPLH
TRBV6-5	TRBJ2-7	ASTPRQGASYEQY
TRBV9	TRBJ2-6	ASSPGGGRRANVLT
TRBV18	TRBJ2-6	ASSPGKAGANVLT
TRBV4-2	TRBJ1-1	ASSQEALRGTEAF